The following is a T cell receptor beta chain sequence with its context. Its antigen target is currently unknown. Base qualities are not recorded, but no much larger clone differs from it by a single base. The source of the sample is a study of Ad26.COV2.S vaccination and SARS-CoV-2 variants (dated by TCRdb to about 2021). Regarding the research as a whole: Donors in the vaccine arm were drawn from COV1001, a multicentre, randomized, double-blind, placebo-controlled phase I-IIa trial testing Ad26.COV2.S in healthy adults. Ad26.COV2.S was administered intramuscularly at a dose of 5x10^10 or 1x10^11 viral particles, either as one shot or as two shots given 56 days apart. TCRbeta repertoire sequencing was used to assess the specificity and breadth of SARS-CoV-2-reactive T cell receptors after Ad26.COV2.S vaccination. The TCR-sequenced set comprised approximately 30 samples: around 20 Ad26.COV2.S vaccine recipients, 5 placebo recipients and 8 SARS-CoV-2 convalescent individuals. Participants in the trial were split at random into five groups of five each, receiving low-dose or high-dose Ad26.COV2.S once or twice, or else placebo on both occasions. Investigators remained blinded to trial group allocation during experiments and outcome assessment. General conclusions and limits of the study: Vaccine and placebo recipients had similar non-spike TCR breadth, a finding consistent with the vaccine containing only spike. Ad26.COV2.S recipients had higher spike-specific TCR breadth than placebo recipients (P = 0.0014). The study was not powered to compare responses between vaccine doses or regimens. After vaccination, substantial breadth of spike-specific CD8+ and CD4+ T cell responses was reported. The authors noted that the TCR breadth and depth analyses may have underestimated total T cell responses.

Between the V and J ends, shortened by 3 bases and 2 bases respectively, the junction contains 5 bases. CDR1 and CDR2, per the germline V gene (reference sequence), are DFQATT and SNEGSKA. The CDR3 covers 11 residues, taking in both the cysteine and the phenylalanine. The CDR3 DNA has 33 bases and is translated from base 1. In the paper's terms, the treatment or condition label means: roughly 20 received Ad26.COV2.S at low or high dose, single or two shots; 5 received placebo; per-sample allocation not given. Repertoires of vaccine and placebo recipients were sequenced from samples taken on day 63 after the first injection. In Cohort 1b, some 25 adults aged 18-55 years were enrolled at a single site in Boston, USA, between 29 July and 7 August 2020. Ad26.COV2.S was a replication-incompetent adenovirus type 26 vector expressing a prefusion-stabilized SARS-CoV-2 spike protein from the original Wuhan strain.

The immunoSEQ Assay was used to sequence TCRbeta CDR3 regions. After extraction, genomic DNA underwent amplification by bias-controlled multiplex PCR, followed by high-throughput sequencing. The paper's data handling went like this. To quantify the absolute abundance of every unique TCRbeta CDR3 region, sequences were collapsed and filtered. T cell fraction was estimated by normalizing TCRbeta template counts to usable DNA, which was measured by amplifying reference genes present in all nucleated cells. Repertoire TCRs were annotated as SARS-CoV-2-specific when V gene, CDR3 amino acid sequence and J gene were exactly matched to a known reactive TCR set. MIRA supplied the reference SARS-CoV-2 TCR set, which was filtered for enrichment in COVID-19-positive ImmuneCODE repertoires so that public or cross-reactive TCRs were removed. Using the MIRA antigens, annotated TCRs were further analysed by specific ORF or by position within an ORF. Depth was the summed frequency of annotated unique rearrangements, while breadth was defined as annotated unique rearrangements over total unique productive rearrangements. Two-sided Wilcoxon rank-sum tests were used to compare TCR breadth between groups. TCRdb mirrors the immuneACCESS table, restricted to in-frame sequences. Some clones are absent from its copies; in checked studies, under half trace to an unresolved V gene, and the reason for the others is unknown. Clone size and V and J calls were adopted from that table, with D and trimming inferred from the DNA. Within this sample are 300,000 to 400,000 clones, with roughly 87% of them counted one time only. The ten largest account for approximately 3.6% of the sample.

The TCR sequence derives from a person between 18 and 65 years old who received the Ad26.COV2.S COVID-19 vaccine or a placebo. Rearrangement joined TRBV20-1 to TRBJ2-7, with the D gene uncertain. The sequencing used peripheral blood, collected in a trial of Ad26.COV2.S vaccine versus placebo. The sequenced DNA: TGCAGTGCTAGGACGACCTACGAGCAGTACTTC. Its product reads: CSARTTYEQYF.